Listed below are T cell receptor beta chains from one sample, sequenced in a study of blood T cell repertoires in COVID-19. Generated by immunoSEQ multiplex PCR, the TCRdb table keeps only in-frame clones and is missing some. The data contain fewer than 200,000 clones, 85% to 90% of them seen just once; the ten biggest clones take up less than 3%. Sequencing was carried out using peripheral blood. The receptors originated from a man aged 35 to 55 with active or convalescent COVID-19. CDR3s include the opening cysteine and the closing phenylalanine or tryptophan. A D gene is named only where the DNA matches it firmly. Expanded clones are given a class, and other clones once, few, many or no size at all.

size	D	V	J	CDR3	DNA
few	.	TRBV7-8	TRBJ1-1	CASNPGGSNTEAFF	TGTGCCAGCAACCCTGGGGGCAGCAACACTGAAGCTTTCTTT
.	TRBD1	TRBV27	TRBJ2-5	CASSSQQPTGGETQYF	TGTGCCAGCAGTTCTCAACAACCCACAGGGGGAGAGACCCAGTACTTC
.	TRBD1	TRBV7-9	TRBJ2-2	CASSESTGAGELFF	TGTGCCAGCAGCGAATCGACAGGGGCCGGGGAGCTGTTTTTT
.	.	TRBV5-1	TRBJ1-4	CASSPLAGDEKLFF	TGCGCCAGCAGCCCCCTGGCAGGTGATGAAAAACTGTTTTTT
.	.	TRBV7-9	TRBJ2-2	CASSFDRTNTGELFF	TGTGCCAGCAGCTTCGACAGAACGAACACCGGGGAGCTGTTTTTT
few	.	TRBV7-9	TRBJ1-2	CASSSQATDYGYTF	TGTGCCAGCAGCTCTCAAGCGACGGACTATGGCTACACCTTC
.	TRBD1	TRBV19	TRBJ1-5	CASSTTGYSNQPQHF	TGTGCCAGTAGTACGACAGGGTATAGCAATCAGCCCCAGCATTTT
.	TRBD2	TRBV11-2	TRBJ2-2	CASSLSAGDTGELFF	TGTGCCAGCAGCTTAAGTGCGGGGGACACCGGGGAGCTGTTTTTT
.	.	TRBV5-6	TRBJ1-2	CASSLDLDRRNYGYTF	TGTGCCAGCAGCTTAGATCTAGACAGGAGGAACTATGGCTACACCTTC
.	.	TRBV30	TRBJ1-2	CAWTEGGGGSYYGYTF	TGTGCCTGGACCGAGGGAGGTGGAGGGTCCTATTATGGCTACACCTTC
.	.	TRBV5-1	TRBJ1-2	CASSLQGGEGYTF	TGCGCCAGCAGCTTGCAGGGAGGAGAAGGCTACACCTTC
once	.	TRBV9	TRBJ2-5	CASSVGSGETQYF	TGTGCCAGCAGCGTAGGGAGCGGCGAGACCCAGTACTTC
once	.	TRBV18	TRBJ1-5	CASSPPGHNQPQHF	TGTGCCAGCTCACCACCTGGGCACAATCAGCCCCAGCATTTT
.	.	TRBV18	TRBJ1-1	CASSLFGQTNTEAFF	TGTGCCAGCTCCCTTTTCGGACAGACGAACACTGAAGCTTTCTTT
once	.	TRBV12-3/TRBV12-4	TRBJ2-3	CASTPGDTQYF	TGTGCCAGCACCCCAGGGGATACGCAGTATTTT
.	TRBD1	TRBV27	TRBJ1-2	CASSLRGGANGYTF	TGTGCCAGCAGTTTAAGAGGGGGCGCGAATGGCTACACCTTC
once	.	TRBV9	TRBJ1-2	CASSVGNQLGYTF	TGTGCCAGCAGCGTTGGCAACCAATTAGGCTACACCTTC
.	.	TRBV27	TRBJ1-6	CASRFAGPSPLHF	TGTGCCAGCAGATTTGCGGGGCCTTCACCCCTCCACTTT
.	TRBD1	TRBV10-3	TRBJ1-6	CAISDLEGGSSPLHF	TGTGCCATCAGTGACTTGGAAGGGGGCAGTTCACCCCTCCACTTT
.	.	TRBV19	TRBJ2-3	CASSIWADSKDTQYF	TGTGCCAGTAGTATATGGGCGGACTCCAAAGATACGCAGTATTTT
.	.	TRBV4-1	TRBJ1-2	CASSQERVRGDYTF	TGCGCCAGCAGCCAAGAGCGGGTCAGGGGAGACTACACCTTC
.	TRBD1	TRBV30	TRBJ1-5	CAWSRQGGDQPQHF	TGTGCCTGGAGTAGACAGGGCGGGGACCAGCCCCAGCATTTT
.	.	TRBV30	TRBJ2-2	CAWTLKTGELFF	TGTGCCTGGACTCTTAAAACCGGGGAGCTGTTTTTT
.	TRBD1	TRBV5-1	TRBJ1-1	CASSTQTGSTEAFF	TGCGCCAGCAGCACACAGACAGGGAGCACTGAAGCTTTCTTT
.	TRBD1	TRBV24-1	TRBJ2-5	CATSDPDRAQETQYF	TGTGCCACCAGTGACCCAGACAGGGCCCAAGAGACCCAGTACTTC
.	.	TRBV7-9	TRBJ1-3	CASSLGRGTGNTIYF	TGTGCCAGCAGCTTAGGACGGGGAACTGGAAACACCATATATTTT
.	.	TRBV12-5	TRBJ1-5	CASGLGSGLAQHF	TGTGCTAGTGGTTTGGGTTCCGGGTTGGCCCAGCATTTT
once	.	TRBV15	TRBJ1-5	CATSRDRGAVDQPQHF	TGTGCCACCAGCAGAGATCGGGGGGCGGTGGATCAGCCCCAGCATTTT
.	.	TRBV10-1	TRBJ1-6	CASSPDTNSPLHF	TGCGCCAGCAGCCCCGACACAAATTCACCCCTCCACTTT
.	.	TRBV5-1	TRBJ1-1	CASSWGGTEAFF	TGCGCCAGCAGTTGGGGGGGCACTGAAGCTTTCTTT
.	.	TRBV27	TRBJ2-1	CAARAGMSSYNEQFF	TGTGCCGCCCGCGCGGGGATGAGCTCCTACAATGAGCAGTTCTTC
.	TRBD1	TRBV2	TRBJ1-5	CASLFDREVQPQHF	TGTGCCAGTCTATTCGACAGGGAAGTCCAGCCCCAGCATTTT
.	.	TRBV28	TRBJ2-5	CASSLFGGPLGTQYF	TGTGCCAGCAGTTTATTCGGAGGTCCTCTAGGGACCCAGTACTTC
.	TRBD1	TRBV4-1	TRBJ1-4	CASSPTTGRNEKLFF	TGCGCCAGCAGCCCTACGACAGGGCGGAACGAAAAACTGTTTTTT
.	.	TRBV2	TRBJ2-1	CASAWGETEQFF	TGTGCCAGCGCCTGGGGGGAAACTGAGCAGTTCTTC
.	TRBD1	TRBV7-2	TRBJ1-4	CASSSTGGLTNEKLFF	TGTGCCAGCAGCTCTACAGGGGGCTTAACTAATGAAAAACTGTTTTTT
.	TRBD1	TRBV5-6	TRBJ1-5	CASSLGQGAGQPQHF	TGTGCCAGCAGCTTAGGACAGGGGGCGGGTCAGCCCCAGCATTTT
.	TRBD1	TRBV7-3	TRBJ1-5	CASSPGQTGHSNQPQHF	TGTGCCAGCAGCCCGGGACAGACGGGCCATAGCAATCAGCCCCAGCATTTT
.	.	TRBV30	TRBJ1-3	CAWSASRLLENTIYF	TGTGCCTGGAGCGCTAGCAGACTCTTGGAAAACACCATATATTTT
.	.	TRBV2	TRBJ2-5	CASSEGRQETQYF	TGTGCCAGCAGTGAAGGCAGGCAAGAGACCCAGTACTTC
.	.	TRBV6-2/TRBV6-3	TRBJ2-7	CASSQGQIAEQYF	TGTGCCAGCAGCCAAGGACAAATAGCCGAGCAGTACTTC
few	.	TRBV11-2	TRBJ2-5	CASSLGGPSGETQYF	TGTGCCAGCAGCTTAGGGGGTCCTTCAGGGGAGACCCAGTACTTC
.	.	TRBV6-1	TRBJ1-1	CASSEQEGGTEAFF	TGTGCCAGCAGTGAACAGGAGGGTGGCACTGAAGCTTTCTTT
.	TRBD1	TRBV18	TRBJ1-2	CASSGRDRGGYTF	TGTGCCAGCTCAGGACGGGACAGGGGTGGCTACACCTTC
.	TRBD1	TRBV6-5	TRBJ1-1	CASRYPGQGKTEAFF	TGTGCCAGCAGATACCCGGGACAGGGGAAGACTGAAGCTTTCTTT
.	.	TRBV24-1	TRBJ2-1	CATSDPGRRVEFF	TGTGCCACCAGTGACCCCGGACGGCGGGTTGAGTTCTTC
.	.	TRBV2	TRBJ2-7	CASSEGLMNEQYF	TGTGCCAGCAGCGAGGGATTGATGAACGAGCAGTACTTC
.	.	TRBV2	TRBJ1-1	CASGREVNTEAFF	TGTGCCAGCGGGAGGGAAGTGAACACTGAAGCTTTCTTT
.	.	TRBV2	TRBJ2-5	CASSADSGDGWTQYF	TGTGCCAGCAGTGCGGATAGCGGAGACGGGTGGACCCAGTACTTC
.	TRBD1	TRBV6-5	TRBJ1-5	CASSWGQGNNQPQHF	TGTGCCAGCAGCTGGGGACAGGGGAACAATCAGCCCCAGCATTTT
few	.	TRBV18	TRBJ2-7	CASSSDRTYEQYF	TGTGCCAGCTCATCGGACAGAACCTACGAGCAGTACTTC
.	TRBD2	TRBV6-2/TRBV6-3	TRBJ2-7	CASSYSGGSSYEQYF	TGTGCCAGCAGTTACAGCGGGGGGAGCTCCTACGAGCAGTACTTC
.	TRBD2	TRBV19	TRBJ2-1	CASRSTSGGAGGHEQFF	TGTGCCAGTAGGTCGACTAGCGGGGGGGCCGGGGGCCATGAGCAGTTCTTC
once	.	TRBV12-5	TRBJ2-5	CASGLDSRTWAGETQYF	TGTGCTAGTGGTTTGGATTCGAGGACTTGGGCGGGAGAGACCCAGTACTTC
.	.	TRBV9	TRBJ2-5	CASSVGWDSGRETQYF	TGTGCCAGCAGCGTAGGGTGGGACTCCGGACGCGAGACCCAGTACTTC
.	TRBD1	TRBV18	TRBJ2-3	CASSRQGTGSTDTQYF	TGTGCCAGCTCAAGACAGGGGACGGGAAGCACAGATACGCAGTATTTT
.	.	TRBV9	TRBJ2-2	CASSVVEGTGELFF	TGTGCCAGCAGCGTAGTTGAGGGCACCGGGGAGCTGTTTTTT
.	.	TRBV19	TRBJ1-2	CASTDSNYGYTF	TGTGCCAGTACGGACAGCAACTATGGCTACACCTTC
.	TRBD1	TRBV12-5	TRBJ1-3	CASGPGTGPSSDTIYF	TGTGCTAGTGGTCCCGGGACAGGGCCCTCCTCAGACACCATATATTTT